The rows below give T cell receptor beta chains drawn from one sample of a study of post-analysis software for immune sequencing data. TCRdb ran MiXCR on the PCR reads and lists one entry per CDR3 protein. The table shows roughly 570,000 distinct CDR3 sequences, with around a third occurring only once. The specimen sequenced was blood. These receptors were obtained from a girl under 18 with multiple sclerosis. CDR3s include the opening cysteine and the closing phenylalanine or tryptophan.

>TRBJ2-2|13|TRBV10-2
CASSRKGAGELFF
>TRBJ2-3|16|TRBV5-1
CASSRTGEPSTDTQYF
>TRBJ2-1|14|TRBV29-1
CSARGRGGRDEQFF
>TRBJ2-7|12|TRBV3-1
CASSQTRSEQYF
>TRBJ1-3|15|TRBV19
CASSPNYGSGNTIYF
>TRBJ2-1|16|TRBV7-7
CASSPALAGPNNEQFF
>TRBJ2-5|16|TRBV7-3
CASSLAGRGTQETQYF
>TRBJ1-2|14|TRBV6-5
CASRGTGGGGGYTF
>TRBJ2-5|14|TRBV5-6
CASNLWGQQETQYF
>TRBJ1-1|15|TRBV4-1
CASRKGGGMDTEAFF
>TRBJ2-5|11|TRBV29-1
CSSGVKETQYF
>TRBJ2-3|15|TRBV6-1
CASRPGHQFTDTQYF
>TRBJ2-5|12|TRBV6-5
CASSPSKQVEYF
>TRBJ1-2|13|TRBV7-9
CASSPIGLDGYTF
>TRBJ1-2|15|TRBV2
CASNWGRTVDYGYTF
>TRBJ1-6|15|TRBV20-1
CSASPGQGEYSPLHF
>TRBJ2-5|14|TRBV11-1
CASSSSSGQETQYF
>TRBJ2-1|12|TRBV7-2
CASSARGFEQFF
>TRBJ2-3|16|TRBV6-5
CASSYVASGDGDTQYF
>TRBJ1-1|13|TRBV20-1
CSAFLHMNTEAFF
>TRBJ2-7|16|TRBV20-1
CSARAIRDVGSYEQYF
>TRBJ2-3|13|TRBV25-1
CASSEPYGDTQYF